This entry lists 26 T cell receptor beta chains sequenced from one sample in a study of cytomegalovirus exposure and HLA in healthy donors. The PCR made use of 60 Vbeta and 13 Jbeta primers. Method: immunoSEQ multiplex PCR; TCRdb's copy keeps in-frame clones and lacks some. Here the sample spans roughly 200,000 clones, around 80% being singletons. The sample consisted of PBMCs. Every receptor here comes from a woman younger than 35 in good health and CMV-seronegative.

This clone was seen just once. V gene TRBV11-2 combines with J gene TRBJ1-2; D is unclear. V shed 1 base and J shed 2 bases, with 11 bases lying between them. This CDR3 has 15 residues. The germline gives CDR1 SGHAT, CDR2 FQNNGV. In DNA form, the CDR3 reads TGTGCCAGCAGCTTAGTTCAGTTGTTGAACTATGGCTACACCTTC. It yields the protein CASSLVQLLNYGYTF. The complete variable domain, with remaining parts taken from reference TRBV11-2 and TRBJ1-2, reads EAGVAQSPRYKIIEKRQSVAFWCNPISGHATLYWYQQILGQGPKLLIQFQNNGVVDDSQLPKDRFSAERLKGVDSTLKIQPAKLEDSAVYLCASSLVQLLNYGYTFGSGTRLTVV.

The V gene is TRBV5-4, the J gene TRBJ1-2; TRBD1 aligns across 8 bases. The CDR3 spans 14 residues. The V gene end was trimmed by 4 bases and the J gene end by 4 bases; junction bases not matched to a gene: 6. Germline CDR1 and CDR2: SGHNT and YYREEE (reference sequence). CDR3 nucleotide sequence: TGTGCCAGCAGCACGGGACAGGATTTCTATGGCTACACCTTC. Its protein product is CASSTGQDFYGYTF.

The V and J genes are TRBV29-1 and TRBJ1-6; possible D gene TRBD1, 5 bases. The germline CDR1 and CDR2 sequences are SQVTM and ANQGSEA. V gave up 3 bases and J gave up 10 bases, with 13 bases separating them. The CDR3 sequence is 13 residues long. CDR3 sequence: CSVEGQEGSPLHF. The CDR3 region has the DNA TGCAGCGTTGAGGGGCAGGAAGGCTCACCCCTCCACTTT.

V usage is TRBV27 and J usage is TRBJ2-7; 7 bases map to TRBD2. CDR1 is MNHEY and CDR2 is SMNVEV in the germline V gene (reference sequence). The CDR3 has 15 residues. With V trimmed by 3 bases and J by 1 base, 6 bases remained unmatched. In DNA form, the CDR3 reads TGTGCCAGCAGTTTGCAGCGGGGACTATCCTACGAGCAGTACTTC. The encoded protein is CASSLQRGLSYEQYF.

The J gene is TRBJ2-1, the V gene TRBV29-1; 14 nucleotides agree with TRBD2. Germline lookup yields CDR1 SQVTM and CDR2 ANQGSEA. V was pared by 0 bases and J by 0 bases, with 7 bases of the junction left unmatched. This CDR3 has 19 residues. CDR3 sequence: CSVEDPPGTSGSSYNEQFF. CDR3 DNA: TGCAGCGTTGAAGATCCCCCTGGGACTAGCGGGAGCTCCTACAATGAGCAGTTCTTC.

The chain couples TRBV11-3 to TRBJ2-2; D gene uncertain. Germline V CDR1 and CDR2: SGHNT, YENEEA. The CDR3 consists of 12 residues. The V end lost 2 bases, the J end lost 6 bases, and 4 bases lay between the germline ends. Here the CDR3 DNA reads TGTGCCAGCAGCTTAACAGCCGGGGAGCTGTTTTTT. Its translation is CASSLTAGELFF.

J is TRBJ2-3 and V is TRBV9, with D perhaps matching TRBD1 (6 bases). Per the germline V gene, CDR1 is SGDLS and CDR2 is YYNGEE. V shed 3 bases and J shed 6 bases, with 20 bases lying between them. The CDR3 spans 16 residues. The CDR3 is CASSAGHRVTGDTQYF. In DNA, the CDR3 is TGTGCCAGCAGCGCTGGGCACAGGGTAACTGGGGATACGCAGTATTTT. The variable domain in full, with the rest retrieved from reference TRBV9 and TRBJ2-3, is DSGVTQTPKHLITATGQRVTLRCSPRSGDLSVYWYQQSLDQGLQFLIQYYNGEERAKGNILERFSAQQFPDLHSELNLSSLELGDSALYFCASSAGHRVTGDTQYFGPGTRLTVL.

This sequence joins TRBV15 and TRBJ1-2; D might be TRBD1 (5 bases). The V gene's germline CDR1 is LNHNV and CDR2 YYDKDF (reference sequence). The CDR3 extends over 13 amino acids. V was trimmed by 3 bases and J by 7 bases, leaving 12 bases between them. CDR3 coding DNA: TGTGCCACCAGCAGTGGGGCAGGGCCTGGCTACACCTTC. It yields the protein CATSSGAGPGYTF. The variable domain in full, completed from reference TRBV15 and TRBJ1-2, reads DAMVIQNPRYQVTQFGKPVTLSCSQTLNHNVMYWYQQKSSQAPKLLFHYYDKDFNNEADTPDNFQSRRPNTSFCFLDIRSPGLGDTAMYLCATSSGAGPGYTFGSGTRLTVV.

The CDR3 region has the DNA TGTGCCAGCAGCTTTCGGACAGGGGTGTGGAAGCCCCAGCATTTT. Translated: CASSFRTGVWKPQHF. This chain links TRBV28 with TRBJ1-5; 9 positions agree with TRBD1. Per the germline V gene, CDR1 is MDHEN and CDR2 is SYDVKM. J lost 8 bases, V lost 6 bases, and 11 bases had no gene match. The CDR3 extends over 15 amino acids.

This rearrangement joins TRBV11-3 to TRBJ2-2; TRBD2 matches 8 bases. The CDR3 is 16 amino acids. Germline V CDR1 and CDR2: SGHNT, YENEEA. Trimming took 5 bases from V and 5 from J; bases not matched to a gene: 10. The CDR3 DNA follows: TGTGCCAGCAGCCCAGCAGCGGGAGATCGAACCGGGGAGCTGTTTTTT. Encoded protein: CASSPAAGDRTGELFF.

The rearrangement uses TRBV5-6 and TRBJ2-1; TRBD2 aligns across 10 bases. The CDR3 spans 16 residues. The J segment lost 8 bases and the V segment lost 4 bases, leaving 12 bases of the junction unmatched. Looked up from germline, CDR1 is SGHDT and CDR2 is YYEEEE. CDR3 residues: CASSLQTSGFHDEQFF. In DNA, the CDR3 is TGTGCCAGCAGCCTCCAGACTAGCGGGTTTCATGATGAGCAGTTCTTC.

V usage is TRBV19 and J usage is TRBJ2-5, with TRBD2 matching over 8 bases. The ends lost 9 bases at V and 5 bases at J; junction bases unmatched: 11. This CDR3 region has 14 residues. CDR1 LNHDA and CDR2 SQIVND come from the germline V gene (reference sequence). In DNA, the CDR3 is TGTGCCAGCAAACGGGAACCGGGGGGGGAGACCCAGTACTTC. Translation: CASKREPGGETQYF.

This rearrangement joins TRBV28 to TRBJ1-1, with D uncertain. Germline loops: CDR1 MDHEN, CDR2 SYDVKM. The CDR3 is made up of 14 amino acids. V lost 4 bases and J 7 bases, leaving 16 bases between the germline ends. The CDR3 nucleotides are TGTGCCAGCAGTTCCCCCGTGTCGGGTTGTGAAGCTTTCTTT. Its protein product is CASSSPVSGCEAFF.

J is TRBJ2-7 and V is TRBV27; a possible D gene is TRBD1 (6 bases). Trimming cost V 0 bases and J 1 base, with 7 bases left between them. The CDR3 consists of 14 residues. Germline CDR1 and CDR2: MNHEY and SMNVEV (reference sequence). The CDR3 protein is CASSLSRGSYEQYV. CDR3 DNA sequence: TGTGCCAGCAGTTTATCGAGGGGGTCCTACGAGCAGTACGTC.

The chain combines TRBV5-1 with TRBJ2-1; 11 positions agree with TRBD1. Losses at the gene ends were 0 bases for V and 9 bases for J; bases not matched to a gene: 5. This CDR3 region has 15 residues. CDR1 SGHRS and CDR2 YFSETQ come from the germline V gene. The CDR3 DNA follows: TGCGCCAGCAGCTTGGCCGGGGGACAGGGGGGTGAGCAGTTCTTC. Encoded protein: CASSLAGGQGGEQFF. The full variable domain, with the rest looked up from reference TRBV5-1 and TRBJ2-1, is KAGVTQTPRYLIKTRGQQVTLSCSPISGHRSVSWYQQTPGQGLQFLFEYFSETQRNKGNFPGRFSGRQFSNSRSEMNVSTLELGDSALYLCASSLAGGQGGEQFFGPGTRLTVL.

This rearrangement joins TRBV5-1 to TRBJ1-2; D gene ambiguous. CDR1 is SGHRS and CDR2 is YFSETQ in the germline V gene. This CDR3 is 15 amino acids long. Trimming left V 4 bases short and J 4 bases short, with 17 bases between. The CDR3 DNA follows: TGCGCCAGCAGCCCCCGGGCCGAGGGCCTCTATGGCTACACCTTC. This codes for CASSPRAEGLYGYTF.

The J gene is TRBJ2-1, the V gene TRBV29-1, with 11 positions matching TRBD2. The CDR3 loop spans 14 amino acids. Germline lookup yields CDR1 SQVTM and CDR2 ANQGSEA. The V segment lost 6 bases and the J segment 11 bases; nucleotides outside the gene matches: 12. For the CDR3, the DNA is TGCAGCGTCTTCCCTGCTAGCGGGAGGTGCAAGCAGTTCTTC. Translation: CSVFPASGRCKQFF.

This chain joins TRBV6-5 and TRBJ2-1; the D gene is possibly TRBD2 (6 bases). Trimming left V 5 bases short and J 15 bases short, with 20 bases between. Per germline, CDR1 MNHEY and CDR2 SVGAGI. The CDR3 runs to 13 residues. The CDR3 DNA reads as TGTGCCAGCAGTCCCGACTGGGGAGGTCGGGCGTTCTTC. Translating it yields CASSPDWGGRAFF.

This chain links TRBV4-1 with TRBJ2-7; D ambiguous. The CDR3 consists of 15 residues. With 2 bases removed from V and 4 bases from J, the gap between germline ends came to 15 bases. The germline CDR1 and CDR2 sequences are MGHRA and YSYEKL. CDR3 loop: CASSQIPLPPYEQYF. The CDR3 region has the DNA TGCGCCAGCAGCCAAATCCCACTACCGCCTTACGAGCAGTACTTC.

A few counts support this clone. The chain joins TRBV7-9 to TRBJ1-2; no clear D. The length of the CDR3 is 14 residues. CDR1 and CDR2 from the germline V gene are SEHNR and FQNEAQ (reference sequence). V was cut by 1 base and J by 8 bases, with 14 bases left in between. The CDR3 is CASSLGYGVSGYTF. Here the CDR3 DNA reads TGTGCCAGCAGCTTAGGGTACGGGGTTTCGGGCTACACCTTC.

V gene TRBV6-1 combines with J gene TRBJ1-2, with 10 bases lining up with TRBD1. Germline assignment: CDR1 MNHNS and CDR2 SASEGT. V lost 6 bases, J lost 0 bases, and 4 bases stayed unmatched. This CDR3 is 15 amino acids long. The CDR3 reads CASRDRGTANYGYTF. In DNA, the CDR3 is TGTGCCAGCAGGGACAGGGGGACGGCTAACTATGGCTACACCTTC.

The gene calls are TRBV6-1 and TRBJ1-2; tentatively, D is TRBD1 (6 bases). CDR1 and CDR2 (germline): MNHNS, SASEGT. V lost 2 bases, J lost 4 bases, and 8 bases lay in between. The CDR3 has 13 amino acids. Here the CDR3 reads CASSEQGFYGYTF. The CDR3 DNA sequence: TGTGCCAGCAGTGAACAGGGGTTCTATGGCTACACCTTC.

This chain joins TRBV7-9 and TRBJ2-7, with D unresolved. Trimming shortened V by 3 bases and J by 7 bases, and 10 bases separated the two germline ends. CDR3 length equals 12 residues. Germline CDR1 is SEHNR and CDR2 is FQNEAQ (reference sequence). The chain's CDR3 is CASSFHPDEQYF. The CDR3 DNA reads TGTGCCAGCAGCTTTCACCCAGATGAGCAGTACTTC.

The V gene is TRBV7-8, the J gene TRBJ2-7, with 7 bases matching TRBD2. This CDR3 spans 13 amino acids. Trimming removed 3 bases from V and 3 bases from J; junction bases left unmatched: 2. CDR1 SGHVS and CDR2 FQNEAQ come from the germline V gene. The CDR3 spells CASSFPGGYEQYV. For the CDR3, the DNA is TGTGCCAGCAGCTTTCCGGGGGGCTACGAGCAGTACGTC.

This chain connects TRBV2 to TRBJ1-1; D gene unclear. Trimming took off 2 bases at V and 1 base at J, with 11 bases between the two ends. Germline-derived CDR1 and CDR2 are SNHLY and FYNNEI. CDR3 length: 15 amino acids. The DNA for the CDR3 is TGTGCCAGCAGTGAACTGAACGGGAGGAACACTGAAGCTTTCTTT. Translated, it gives CASSELNGRNTEAFF. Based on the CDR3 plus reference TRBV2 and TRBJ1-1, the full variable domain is EPEVTQTPSHQVTQMGQEVILRCVPISNHLYFYWYRQILGQKVEFLVSFYNNEISEKSEIFDDQFSVERPDGSNFTLKIRSTKLEDSAMYFCASSELNGRNTEAFFGQGTRLTVV.

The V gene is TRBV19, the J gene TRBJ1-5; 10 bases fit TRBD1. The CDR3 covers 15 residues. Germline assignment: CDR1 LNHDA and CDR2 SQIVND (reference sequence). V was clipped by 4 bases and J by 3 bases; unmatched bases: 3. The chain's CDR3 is CASSTTGGTNQPQHF. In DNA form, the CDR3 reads TGTGCCAGTAGTACGACAGGGGGCACCAATCAGCCCCAGCATTTT.